A single sample gave rise to the 15 T cell receptor beta chains below, sequenced in a study of post-analysis software for immune sequencing data. Overall study findings and caveats: Elevated frequency relative to controls characterized several TRBV segments in patients, TRBV5-6, TRBV5-1 and TRBV20-1 among them.

No antigen is known for these receptors. cDNA libraries for TCR beta contained unique molecular identifiers. Using its own MiXCR run on the PCR reads, TCRdb lists one record per CDR3 protein. The sample lists some 260,000 distinct CDR3 sequences, 36% occurring once. Sequenced input: blood. These TCRs come from a girl aged 5 to 17 with multiple sclerosis.

This sequence joins TRBV5-1 and TRBJ1-5; the D gene is possibly TRBD1 (5 bases). Trimming removed 2 bases from V and 4 bases from J, with 13 bases in between. The CDR3 is 15 residues long. Germline CDR1 reads SGHRS; CDR2 reads YFSETQ. DNA for the CDR3: TGCGCCAGCAGCTTCTGGGACGGAGAGAATCAGCCCCAGCATTTT. Translation gives CASSFWDGENQPQHF.

The rearrangement joins TRBV4-2 to TRBJ1-2, with D maybe TRBD1 (5 bases). Germline V gene lookup returns CDR1 LGHNA and CDR2 YNFKEQ. V dropped 0 bases and J dropped 2 bases, with 13 bases sitting between them. The CDR3 length is 16 residues. The DNA for the CDR3 is TGTGCCAGCAGCCAAGAGTCCAGTCGGGGGAACTATGGCTACACCTTC. Its protein product is CASSQESSRGNYGYTF.

The V gene is TRBV20-1, the J gene TRBJ2-1; tentatively, D is TRBD1 or TRBD2 (5 bases each). V was cut by 5 bases and J by 0 bases, with 20 bases left in between. CDR3 length: 17 amino acids. Germline V gene data show CDR1 as DFQATT and CDR2 as SNEGSKA (reference sequence). The CDR3 loop is CSAGTTGVAFSYNEQFF. In DNA form, the CDR3 reads TGCAGTGCTGGGACGACCGGCGTGGCCTTCTCCTACAATGAGCAGTTCTTC.

The V and J genes are TRBV3-1 and TRBJ2-7; TRBD2 aligns across 8 bases. V shed 5 bases and J 2 bases; nucleotides not matched to a gene: 8. CDR1 is LGHDT, CDR2 YNNKEL, per germline (reference sequence). The CDR3 runs 15 residues. Here the CDR3 reads CASSKSLAGAYEQYF. For the CDR3, the DNA is TGTGCCAGCAGCAAGAGCCTAGCGGGTGCCTACGAGCAGTACTTC.

Details on this clonotype: A much larger clone lies a single base off, so this may be a read error. The V and J genes are TRBV30 and TRBJ2-5; D remains ambiguous. CDR1 GTSNPN and CDR2 SVGIG come from the germline V gene (reference sequence). This CDR3 is 12 amino acids long. V was shortened by 2 bases and J by 11 bases, with 15 bases between the two germline ends. The CDR3 reads CAWSSANNEQYF. Written as DNA, the CDR3 is TGTGCCTGGAGTTCGGCGAACAATGAGCAGTACTTC.

This clonotype was counted only a few times. An end of the junction differs from the germline gene, which may be a read error. The rearrangement links TRBV5-1 to TRBJ2-7; D unclear. CDR1 SGHRS and CDR2 YFSETQ come from the germline V gene. There are 13 residues in the CDR3. The CDR3 DNA follows: TGCGCCAGCAGCTGGGCGAATTCCTGCGAGCAGTACTTC. Protein product: CASSWANSCEQYF. The whole variable domain, filled in from reference TRBV5-1 and TRBJ2-7, reads KAGVTQTPRYLIKTRGQQVTLSCSPISGHRSVSWYQQTPGQGLQFLFEYFSETQRNKGNFPGRFSGRQFSNSRSEMNVSTLELGDSALYLCASSWANSCEQYFGPGTRLTVT.

There are many counts of this clonotype. The chain uses TRBV6-5 and TRBJ2-7, with 9 bases fitting TRBD2. The CDR3 covers 12 residues. The germline gives CDR1 MNHEY, CDR2 SVGAGI. The ends lost 10 bases at V and 3 bases at J; junction bases unmatched: 4. The DNA of the CDR3 is TGTGCCACCCTTAGCGGGAGCTACGAGCAGTACTTC. Protein product: CATLSGSYEQYF.

As concerns this clonotype: A much larger clone differs by one base, so this may be a read error. The rearrangement joins TRBV4-2 to TRBJ1-6; no definite D call. The CDR3 contains 17 residues. CDR1 and CDR2 (germline): LGHNA, YNFKEQ. In DNA form, the CDR3 reads TGTGACAGCAGCCAAGAGAGAGGAGGTAAAACCAATTCACCCCTCCACTTT. This translates into CDSSQERGGKTNSPLHF.

Many counts were recorded for this clonotype. This chain links TRBV20-1 with TRBJ2-3; TRBD2 agrees at 11 bases. This CDR3 region has 14 residues. Germline V gives CDR1 DFQATT, CDR2 SNEGSKA (reference sequence). V dropped 4 bases and J dropped 4; count of bases not matched to a gene: 4. This CDR3 is CSAISGGGADTQYF. CDR3 nucleotides: TGCAGTGCTATTAGCGGGGGGGGGGCAGATACGCAGTATTTT.

The chain is built from TRBV27 and TRBJ2-1, with TRBD2 as a possible D gene (7 bases). Germline CDR1 and CDR2: MNHEY and SMNVEV (reference sequence). Trimming removed 5 bases from V and 4 bases from J, with 18 bases in between. The CDR3 has 16 residues. CDR3 DNA sequence: TGTGCCAGCAGTGCCCTAGGGGGGGCTTCGTACAATGAGCAGTTCTTC. Translating gives CASSALGGASYNEQFF.

This chain uses TRBV20-1 with TRBJ1-1; D possibly corresponds to TRBD1 (5 bases). This CDR3 contains 15 residues. Trimming stripped 3 bases from V and 4 bases from J, with 18 bases between. Germline V lookup: CDR1 DFQATT, CDR2 SNEGSKA (reference sequence). This CDR3 reads CSARGGAQVGTEAFF. CDR3 DNA: TGCAGTGCTAGGGGTGGGGCGCAGGTGGGCACTGAAGCTTTCTTT.

This clonotype was found once. The junction and the germline gene differ at one end; a read error may be behind it. This chain uses TRBV12-3 or TRBV12-4 with TRBJ2-3; D perhaps matches TRBD2 (5 bases). The CDR3 spans 12 residues. The DNA of the CDR3 is TGTGTCAGCAGTGTGGGAGCAGATACGCAGTATTTT. Its translation is CVSSVGADTQYF.

The rearrangement joins TRBV7-9 to TRBJ2-7; D ambiguous. This CDR3 spans 14 amino acids. Germline-derived CDR1 and CDR2 are SEHNR and FQNEAQ (reference sequence). With 5 bases removed from V and 6 bases from J, the gap between germline ends came to 17 bases. The CDR3 loop is CASSAHVGVGEQYF. For the CDR3, the DNA is TGTGCCAGCAGCGCCCACGTAGGAGTCGGCGAGCAGTACTTC.

This clonotype occurred many times. The rearrangement uses TRBV7-2 and TRBJ1-4; no firm D call. CDR3 size: 15 residues. Germline values: CDR1 SGHTA, CDR2 FQGNSA. Trimming pared 0 bases from V and 1 base from J, leaving 6 bases between. This chain's CDR3 is CASSLAARTNEKLFF. The DNA of the CDR3 is TGTGCCAGCAGCTTAGCAGCCCGAACTAATGAAAAACTGTTTTTT. The full variable domain, rest sourced from reference TRBV7-2 and TRBJ1-4, is GAGVSQSPSNKVTEKGKDVELRCDPISGHTALYWYRQSLGQGLEFLIYFQGNSAPDKSGLPSDRFSAERTGGSVSTLTIQRTQQEDSAVYLCASSLAARTNEKLFFGSGTQLSVL.

The sample holds many counts of this clonotype. The chain joins TRBV15 to TRBJ2-1; 9 bases map to TRBD1. With 3 bases clipped from V and 11 bases from J, the junction kept 5 bases outside the gene matches. CDR3 length equals 13 residues. Germline lookup yields CDR1 LNHNV and CDR2 YYDKDF (reference sequence). In DNA, the CDR3 is TGTGCCACCAGCAGGAGGACAGGGGAGAAGCAGTTCTTC. Translated: CATSRRTGEKQFF.